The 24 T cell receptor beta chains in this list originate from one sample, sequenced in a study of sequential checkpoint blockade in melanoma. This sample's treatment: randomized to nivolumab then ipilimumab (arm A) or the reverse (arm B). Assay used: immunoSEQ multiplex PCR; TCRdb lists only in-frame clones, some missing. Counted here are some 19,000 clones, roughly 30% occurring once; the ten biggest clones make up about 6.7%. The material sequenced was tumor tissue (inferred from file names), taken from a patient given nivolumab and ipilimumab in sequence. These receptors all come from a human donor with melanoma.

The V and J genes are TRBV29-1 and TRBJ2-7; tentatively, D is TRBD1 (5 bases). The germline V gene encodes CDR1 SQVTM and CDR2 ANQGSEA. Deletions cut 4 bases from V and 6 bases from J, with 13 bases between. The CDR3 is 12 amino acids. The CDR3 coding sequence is TGCAGCGTTGGCCAGGGATCTTCCGAGCAGTACTTC. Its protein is CSVGQGSSEQYF.

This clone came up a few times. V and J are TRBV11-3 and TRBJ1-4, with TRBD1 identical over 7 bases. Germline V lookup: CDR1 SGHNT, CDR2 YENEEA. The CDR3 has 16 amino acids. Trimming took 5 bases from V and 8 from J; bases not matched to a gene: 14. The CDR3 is CASSPVVSGQAEKLFF. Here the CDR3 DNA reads TGTGCCAGCAGCCCCGTAGTCAGTGGACAGGCAGAAAAACTGTTTTTT. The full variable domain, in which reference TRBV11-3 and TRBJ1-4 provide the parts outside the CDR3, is EAGVVQSPRYKIIEKKQPVAFWCNPISGHNTLYWYLQNLGQGPELLIRYENEEAVDDSQLPKDRFSAERLKGVDSTLKIQPAELGDSAVYLCASSPVVSGQAEKLFFGSGTQLSVL.

The CDR3 region is CASSLSGASGNEQYF. CDR3 DNA: TGCGCCAGCAGTTTAAGCGGGGCAAGCGGGAACGAGCAGTACTTC. This rearrangement joins TRBV10-2 to TRBJ2-7; TRBD2 agrees at 7 bases. Losses at the gene ends were 5 bases for V and 5 bases for J; bases not matched to a gene: 12. The CDR3 runs to 15 residues. Looked up from germline, CDR1 is WSHSY and CDR2 is SAAADI.

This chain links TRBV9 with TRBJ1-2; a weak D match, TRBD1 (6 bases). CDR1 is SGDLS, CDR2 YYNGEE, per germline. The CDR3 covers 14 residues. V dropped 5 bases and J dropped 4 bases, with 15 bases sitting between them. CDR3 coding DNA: TGTGCCAGCAGTTTCGATGGGGGCCGCTATGGCTACACCTTC. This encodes CASSFDGGRYGYTF.

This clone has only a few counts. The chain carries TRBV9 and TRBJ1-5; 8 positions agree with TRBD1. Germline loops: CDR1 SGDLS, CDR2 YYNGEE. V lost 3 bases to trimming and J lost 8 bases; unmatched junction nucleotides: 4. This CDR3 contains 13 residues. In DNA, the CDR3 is TGTGCCAGCAGCGGACAGGGGATTGAGCCCCAGCATTTT. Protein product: CASSGQGIEPQHF.

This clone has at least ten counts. DNA of the CDR3: TGTGCCAGCAGCTTTACAGGGGGCGAGCAGTACTTC. Its translation is CASSFTGGEQYF. The chain couples TRBV2 to TRBJ2-7, with TRBD1 matching 8 bases. Looked up from germline, CDR1 is SNHLY and CDR2 is FYNNEI. The V gene end was trimmed by 6 bases and the J gene end by 6 bases; junction bases not matched to a gene: 4. This CDR3 is 12 amino acids long.

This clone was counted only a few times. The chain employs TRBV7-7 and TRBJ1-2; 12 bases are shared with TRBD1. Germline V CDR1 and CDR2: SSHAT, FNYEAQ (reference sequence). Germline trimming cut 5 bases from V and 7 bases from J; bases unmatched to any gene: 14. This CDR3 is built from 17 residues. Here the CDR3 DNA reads TGTGCCAGCAGCATTCCGGGACAGGGGGCTACGTTGCGTGGCTACACCTTC. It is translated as CASSIPGQGATLRGYTF. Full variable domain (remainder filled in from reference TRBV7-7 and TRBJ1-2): GAGVSQSPRYKVTKRGQDVTLRCDPISSHATLYWYQQALGQGPEFLTYFNYEAQPDKSGLPSDRFSAERPEGSISTLTIQRTEQRDSAMYRCASSIPGQGATLRGYTFGSGTRLTVV.

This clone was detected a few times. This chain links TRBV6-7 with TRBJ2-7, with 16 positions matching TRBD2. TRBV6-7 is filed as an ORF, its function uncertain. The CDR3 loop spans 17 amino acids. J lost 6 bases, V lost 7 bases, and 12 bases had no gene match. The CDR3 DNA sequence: TGTGCCAGCACCCCGGGACTAGCGGGAGGGAAGGGCCTCGAGCAGTACTTC. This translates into CASTPGLAGGKGLEQYF.

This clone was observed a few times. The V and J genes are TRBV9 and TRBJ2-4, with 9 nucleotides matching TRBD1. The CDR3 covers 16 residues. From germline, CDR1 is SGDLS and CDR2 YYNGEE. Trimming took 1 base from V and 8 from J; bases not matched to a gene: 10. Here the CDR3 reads CASSVSGQGLTDIQYF. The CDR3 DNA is TGTGCCAGCAGCGTATCAGGACAGGGGTTGACGGACATTCAGTACTTC.

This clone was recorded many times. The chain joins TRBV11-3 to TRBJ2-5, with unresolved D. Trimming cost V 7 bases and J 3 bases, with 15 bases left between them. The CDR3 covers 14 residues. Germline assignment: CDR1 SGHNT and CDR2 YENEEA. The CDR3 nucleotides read TGTGCCAGCAATCCCCTAGGGCCCAAAGAGACCCAGTACTTC. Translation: CASNPLGPKETQYF.

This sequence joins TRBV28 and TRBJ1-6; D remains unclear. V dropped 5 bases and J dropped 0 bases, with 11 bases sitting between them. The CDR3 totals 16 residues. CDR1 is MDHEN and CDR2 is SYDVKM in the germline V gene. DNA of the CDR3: TGTGCCAGCAGTCCTCTTCCCAGCTCCTATAATTCACCCCTCCACTTT. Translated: CASSPLPSSYNSPLHF. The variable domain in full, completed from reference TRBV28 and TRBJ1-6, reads DVKVTQSSRYLVKRTGEKVFLECVQDMDHENMFWYRQDPGLGLRLIYFSYDVKMKEKGDIPEGYSVSREKKERFSLILESASTNQTSMYLCASSPLPSSYNSPLHFGNGTRLTVT.

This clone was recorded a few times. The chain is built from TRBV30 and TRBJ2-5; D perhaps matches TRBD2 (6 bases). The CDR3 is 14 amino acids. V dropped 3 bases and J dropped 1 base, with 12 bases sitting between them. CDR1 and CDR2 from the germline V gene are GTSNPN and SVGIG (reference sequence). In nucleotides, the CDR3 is TGTGCCTGGAGGCGGGGCTTGAGCCAAGAGACCCAGTACTTC. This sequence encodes CAWRRGLSQETQYF.

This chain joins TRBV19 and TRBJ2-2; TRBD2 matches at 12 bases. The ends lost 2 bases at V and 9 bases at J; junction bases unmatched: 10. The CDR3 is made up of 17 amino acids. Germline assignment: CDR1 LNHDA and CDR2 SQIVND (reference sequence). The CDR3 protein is CASSISPTSGSFRELFF. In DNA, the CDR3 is TGTGCCAGTAGTATATCCCCGACTAGCGGGAGTTTCAGGGAGCTGTTTTTT.

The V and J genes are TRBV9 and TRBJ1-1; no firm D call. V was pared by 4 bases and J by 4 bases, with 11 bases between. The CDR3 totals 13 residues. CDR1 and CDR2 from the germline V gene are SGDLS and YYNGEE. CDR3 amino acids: CASSKQEVTEAFF. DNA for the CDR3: TGTGCCAGCAGCAAGCAGGAAGTCACTGAAGCTTTCTTT.

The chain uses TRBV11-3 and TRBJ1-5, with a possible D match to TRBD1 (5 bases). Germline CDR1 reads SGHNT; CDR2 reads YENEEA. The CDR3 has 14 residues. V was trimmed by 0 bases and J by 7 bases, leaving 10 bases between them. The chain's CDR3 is CASSLEPGRQPQHF. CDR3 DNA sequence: TGTGCCAGCAGCTTAGAGCCAGGGCGGCAGCCCCAGCATTTT.

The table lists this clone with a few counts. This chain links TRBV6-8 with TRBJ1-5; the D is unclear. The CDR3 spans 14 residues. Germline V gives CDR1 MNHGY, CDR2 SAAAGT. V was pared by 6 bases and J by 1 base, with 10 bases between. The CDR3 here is CASSPLGSNQPQHF. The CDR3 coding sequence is TGTGCCAGCAGCCCCCTGGGGAGCAATCAGCCCCAGCATTTT.

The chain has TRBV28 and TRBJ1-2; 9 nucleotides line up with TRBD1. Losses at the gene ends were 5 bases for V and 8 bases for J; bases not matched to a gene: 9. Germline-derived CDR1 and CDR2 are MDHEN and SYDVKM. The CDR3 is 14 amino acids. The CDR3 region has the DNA TGTGCCAGCAGTATACAGGGGGCCTCTGGAGGCTACACCTTC. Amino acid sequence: CASSIQGASGGYTF.

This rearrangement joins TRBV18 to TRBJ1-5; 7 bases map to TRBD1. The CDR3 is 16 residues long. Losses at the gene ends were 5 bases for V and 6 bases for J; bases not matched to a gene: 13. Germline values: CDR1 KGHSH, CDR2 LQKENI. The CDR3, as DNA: TGTGCCAGCTCAGCTCTAGGGGGCGAAGGTGGTCAGCCCCAGCATTTT. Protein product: CASSALGGEGGQPQHF.

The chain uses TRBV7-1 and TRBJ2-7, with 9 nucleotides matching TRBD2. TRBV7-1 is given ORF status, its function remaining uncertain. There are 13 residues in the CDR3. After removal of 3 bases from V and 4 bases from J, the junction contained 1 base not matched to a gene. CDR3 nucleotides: TGTGCCAGCAGCTCCGCGGGAGGGTACGAGCAGTACTTC. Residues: CASSSAGGYEQYF.

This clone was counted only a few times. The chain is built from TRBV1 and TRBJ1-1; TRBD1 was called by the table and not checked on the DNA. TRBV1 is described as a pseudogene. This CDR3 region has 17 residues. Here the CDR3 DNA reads TGCGCCAGCAGCCCCATAACAGGGTACGTGAGAAACACTGAAGCTTTCTTT. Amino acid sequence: CASSPITGYVRNTEAFF.

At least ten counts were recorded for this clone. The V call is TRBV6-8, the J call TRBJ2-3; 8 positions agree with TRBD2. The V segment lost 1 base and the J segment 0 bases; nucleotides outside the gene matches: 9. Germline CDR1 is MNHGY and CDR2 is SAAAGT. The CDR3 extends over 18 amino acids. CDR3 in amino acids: CASSYLASGSHSTDTQYF. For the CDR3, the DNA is TGTGCCAGCAGTTACTTGGCTAGCGGGTCCCATAGCACAGATACGCAGTATTTT.

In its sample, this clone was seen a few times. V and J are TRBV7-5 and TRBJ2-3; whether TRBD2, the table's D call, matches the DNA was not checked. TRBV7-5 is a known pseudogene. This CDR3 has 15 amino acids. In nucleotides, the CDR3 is TGTGCCAGCAGCTTGGTGGGACTAGCGCCAGATACGCAGTATTTT. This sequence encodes CASSLVGLAPDTQYF.

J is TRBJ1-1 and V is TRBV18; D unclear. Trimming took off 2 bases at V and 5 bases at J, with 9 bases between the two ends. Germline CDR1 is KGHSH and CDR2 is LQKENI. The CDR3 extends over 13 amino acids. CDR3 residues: CASSPERQTEAFF. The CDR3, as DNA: TGTGCCAGCTCACCAGAGCGGCAAACTGAAGCTTTCTTT.

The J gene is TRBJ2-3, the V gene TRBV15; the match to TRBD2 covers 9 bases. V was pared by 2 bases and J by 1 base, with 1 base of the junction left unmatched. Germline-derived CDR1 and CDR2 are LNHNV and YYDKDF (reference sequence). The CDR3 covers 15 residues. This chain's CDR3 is CATSRRLAGTDTQYF. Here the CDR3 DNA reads TGTGCCACCAGCAGAAGACTAGCGGGCACAGATACGCAGTATTTT.